Shown below are 21 T cell receptor beta chains from a single sample sequenced in a study of T-cell memory formation after mild COVID-19. One entry per CDR3 protein, called by TCRdb with MiXCR from the 5' RACE reads. The sample has roughly 380,000 distinct CDR3 sequences; around 28% are singletons. The specimen was PBMCs or a T cell subset sorted from them (not recorded which). The receptor set was obtained from an adult woman who had mild COVID-19 (a few samples of this study predate the infection). Cell type and time point are not known.

This clonotype came up a few times. The gene calls are TRBV6-6 and TRBJ2-1; 7 nucleotides match TRBD1. The CDR3 extends over 15 amino acids. Trimming removed 6 bases from V and 7 bases from J; junction bases left unmatched: 12. CDR1 is MNHNY and CDR2 is SVGAGI in the germline V gene (reference sequence). The chain's CDR3 is CASSSRQGVQNEQFF. In DNA form, the CDR3 reads TGTGCCAGCAGCTCGCGACAGGGCGTGCAAAATGAGCAGTTCTTC.

The chain joins TRBV7-8 to TRBJ2-1, with D uncertain. V was shortened by 5 bases and J by 6 bases, with 14 bases between the two germline ends. Germline values: CDR1 SGHVS, CDR2 FQNEAQ. The CDR3 is 14 residues long. The CDR3 loop reads CASSPPRWSNEQFF. As DNA, the CDR3 is TGTGCCAGCAGCCCCCCCCGCTGGAGCAATGAGCAGTTCTTC.

This clonotype was observed a few times. This chain uses TRBV15 with TRBJ1-1; D possibly corresponds to TRBD1 (5 bases). Per germline, CDR1 LNHNV and CDR2 YYDKDF (reference sequence). Trimming took off 4 bases at V and 6 bases at J, with 6 bases between the two ends. The CDR3 sequence is 11 residues long. CDR3 nucleotide sequence: TGTGCCACCAGCACGACAGCTGAAGCTTTCTTT. Translating gives CATSTTAEAFF.

This clonotype was observed a few times. The chain links TRBV20-1 to TRBJ1-1, with a weak D call TRBD1 (5 bases). Germline CDR1 reads DFQATT; CDR2 reads SNEGSKA (reference sequence). The CDR3 has 13 residues. V was trimmed by 0 bases and J by 2 bases, leaving 7 bases between them. The CDR3 sequence: CSARDGGNTEAFF. The CDR3 DNA is TGCAGTGCTAGAGATGGGGGTAACACTGAAGCTTTCTTT.

This clonotype was observed a few times. The V and J genes are TRBV5-1 and TRBJ2-7; D gene unclear. Germline lookup yields CDR1 SGHRS and CDR2 YFSETQ. The CDR3 runs to 14 residues. Trimming took off 2 bases at V and 5 bases at J, with 14 bases between the two ends. The CDR3 reads CASSFGPTGDEQYF. CDR3 coding DNA: TGCGCCAGCAGCTTCGGGCCGACGGGCGACGAGCAGTACTTC.

The chain links TRBV12-3 or TRBV12-4 to TRBJ2-3; 7 positions agree with TRBD2. There are 16 residues in the CDR3. Trimming removed 3 bases from V and 0 bases from J; junction bases left unmatched: 6. This CDR3 is CASSFSSGGSTDTQYF. The CDR3 region has the DNA TGTGCCAGCAGTTTTTCTAGCGGAGGCAGCACAGATACGCAGTATTTT.

This clonotype was counted only a few times. J is TRBJ2-7 and V is TRBV29-1; TRBD1 is a possible D gene (6 bases). Deletions cut 4 bases from V and 2 bases from J, with 9 bases between. This CDR3 is 12 amino acids long. Germline V CDR1 and CDR2: SQVTM, ANQGSEA. This chain's CDR3 is CSVADSTYEQYF. CDR3 coding DNA: TGCAGCGTTGCGGACAGCACCTACGAGCAGTACTTC.

This clonotype was seen only a few times. The CDR3 nucleotides read TGTGCCAGCAGCCACTCGAGGAGGGGGATCAACACTGAAGCTTTCTTT. This sequence encodes CASSHSRRGINTEAFF. This chain links TRBV7-8 with TRBJ1-1, with D perhaps matching TRBD1 (6 bases). The CDR3 has 16 residues. Germline lookup yields CDR1 SGHVS and CDR2 FQNEAQ. V lost 5 bases and J lost 2, with 18 bases in between.

The chain combines TRBV29-1 with TRBJ2-5, with a possible D match to TRBD2 (6 bases). V dropped 4 bases and J dropped 1 base, with 16 bases sitting between them. The germline V gene encodes CDR1 SQVTM and CDR2 ANQGSEA. The CDR3 spans 15 residues. The CDR3 region is CSVVPLPGLQETQYF. The CDR3 DNA sequence: TGCAGCGTTGTACCCCTTCCGGGACTCCAAGAGACCCAGTACTTC.

This CDR3 reads CATDRGRGETQYF. CDR3 sequence (DNA): TGTGCCACCGACCGTGGGAGAGGGGAGACCCAGTACTTC. The chain couples TRBV24-1 to TRBJ2-5, with a tentative D call TRBD2 (5 bases). Germline V gene data show CDR1 as KGHDR and CDR2 as SFDVKD. The CDR3 loop spans 13 amino acids. The V gene lost 9 bases and the J gene lost 5 bases, with 15 bases spanning the gap.

This clonotype came up a few times. The rearrangement joins TRBV11-2 to TRBJ2-7; 8 bases agree with TRBD1. Germline V gene lookup returns CDR1 SGHAT and CDR2 FQNNGV. This CDR3 comprises 13 residues. V gave up 5 bases and J gave up 4 bases; unmatched junction bases: 4. The CDR3 DNA is TGTGCCAGCAGCAGGACAGGGCAGTACGAGCAGTACTTC. Translated, it gives CASSRTGQYEQYF. Complete variable domain (other parts from reference TRBV11-2 and TRBJ2-7): EAGVAQSPRYKIIEKRQSVAFWCNPISGHATLYWYQQILGQGPKLLIQFQNNGVVDDSQLPKDRFSAERLKGVDSTLKIQPAKLEDSAVYLCASSRTGQYEQYFGPGTRLTVT.

This clonotype was recorded at least ten times. The V gene is TRBV12-3 or TRBV12-4, the J gene TRBJ2-3, with 7 bases lining up with TRBD2. This CDR3 contains 14 residues. V was pared by 3 bases and J by 4 bases, with 4 bases of the junction left unmatched. This CDR3 reads CASSFGGSADTQYF. The CDR3 bases are TGTGCCAGCAGTTTTGGCGGGAGCGCAGATACGCAGTATTTT.

This chain connects TRBV6-5 to TRBJ2-7; 11 nucleotides agree with TRBD1. Germline V CDR1 and CDR2: MNHEY, SVGAGI. J gave up 0 bases and V 7 bases, and 5 bases lay outside the gene matches. The CDR3 has 15 amino acids. The CDR3 here is CASKRGQGVSYEQYF. The CDR3 DNA reads TGTGCCAGCAAACGGGGACAGGGGGTCTCCTACGAGCAGTACTTC.

This clonotype was seen a few times. CDR3 nucleotide sequence: TGTGCCAGCGAAGGACTAGCGGAGACCTACGAGCAGTACTTC. Encoded protein: CASEGLAETYEQYF. The J gene is TRBJ2-7, the V gene TRBV6-2 or TRBV6-3; 10 bases agree with TRBD2. Germline CDR1 MNHEY, CDR2 SVGEGT. The CDR3 extends over 14 amino acids. V lost 8 bases to trimming and J lost 2 bases; unmatched junction nucleotides: 6.

This clonotype has just a few counts. The V gene is TRBV6-6, the J gene TRBJ1-1; D is unclear. Germline-derived CDR1 and CDR2 are MNHNY and SVGAGI (reference sequence). Trimming took off 6 bases at V and 0 bases at J, with 8 bases between the two ends. The CDR3 length is 13 residues. CDR3 protein: CASRGLMNTEAFF. The CDR3 bases are TGTGCCAGCAGAGGTCTAATGAACACTGAAGCTTTCTTT.

In this sample, this clonotype turned up a few times. The chain joins TRBV5-1 to TRBJ2-2; TRBD1 aligns across 8 bases. J lost 4 bases, V lost 1 base, and 3 bases had no gene match. The CDR3 runs to 15 residues. CDR1 and CDR2 from the germline V gene are SGHRS and YFSETQ. Here the CDR3 DNA reads TGCGCCAGCAGCTTGTGGACAGGGAGCACCGGGGAGCTGTTTTTT. Protein sequence: CASSLWTGSTGELFF. Full variable domain (rest looked up from reference TRBV5-1 and TRBJ2-2): KAGVTQTPRYLIKTRGQQVTLSCSPISGHRSVSWYQQTPGQGLQFLFEYFSETQRNKGNFPGRFSGRQFSNSRSEMNVSTLELGDSALYLCASSLWTGSTGELFFGEGSRLTVL.

This clonotype was seen ten or more times. This chain joins TRBV9 and TRBJ2-6; D is unclear. Trimming stripped 0 bases from V and 0 bases from J, with 7 bases between. Germline V gene sequence: CDR1 SGDLS, CDR2 YYNGEE. CDR3 length equals 16 residues. CDR3 loop: CASSVEVNSGANVLTF. CDR3 coding DNA: TGTGCCAGCAGCGTAGAGGTCAACTCTGGGGCCAACGTCCTGACTTTC.

There are many counts of this clonotype. J is TRBJ2-5 and V is TRBV10-3; D remains unclear. This CDR3 has 11 amino acids. Germline V gene sequence: CDR1 ENHRY, CDR2 SYGVKD. The germline V and J ends were trimmed by 2 bases and 4 bases, with 2 bases remaining between them. CDR3 bases: TGTGCCATCAGTGAGCGAGAGACCCAGTACTTC. This sequence encodes CAISERETQYF.

The chain couples TRBV30 to TRBJ2-3, with a weak D call TRBD1 (6 bases). V lost 2 bases and J 8 bases, leaving 14 bases between the germline ends. Germline V gene sequence: CDR1 GTSNPN, CDR2 SVGIG (reference sequence). The CDR3 is made up of 13 amino acids. The CDR3 DNA sequence: TGTGCCTGGAGTAGTGGGGTCAGGGGTACGCAGTATTTT. This translates into CAWSSGVRGTQYF.

This clonotype turned up a few times. The chain recombines TRBV7-3 with TRBJ2-3; 11 positions match TRBD2. This CDR3 comprises 15 residues. The germline V gene encodes CDR1 SGHTA and CDR2 FQGTGA. The V and J ends lost 4 bases and 6 bases, in that order; junction bases with no gene match: 6. CDR3 sequence (DNA): TGTGCCAGCAGCTCTACTAGCGGGAGTAAGGATACGCAGTATTTT. Protein: CASSSTSGSKDTQYF.

A few counts support this clonotype. The chain joins TRBV29-1 to TRBJ1-3; TRBD1 agrees at 8 bases. The V segment lost 1 base and the J segment 9 bases; nucleotides outside the gene matches: 5. Germline CDR1 SQVTM, CDR2 ANQGSEA. The CDR3 is 13 amino acids. CDR3 DNA: TGCAGCGTTGAAGGGACAGGGAGAGGCACCATATATTTT. Protein sequence: CSVEGTGRGTIYF.